Listed below are T cell receptor beta chains from one sample, sequenced in a study of CD8 T cells in ankylosing spondylitis. TCRdb called the 5' RACE reads again in MiXCR, with one record for every CDR3 protein. Of some 120,000 distinct CDR3 sequences listed, approximately 14% are singletons. Material for sequencing was blood, either unsorted or a sorted T cell fraction (not recorded which). These receptors came from a female donor with ankylosing spondylitis or in good health (not recorded which). CDR3s include the opening cysteine and the closing phenylalanine or tryptophan. D genes are given only for firm matches. For some rows the clone size is stated as once, few or many, or as a class when expanded; others skip it.

d_gene	j_gene	abundance	v_gene	len	CDR3aa	CDR3nt
NA	TRBJ2-1	many	TRBV28	12	CASSTILNEQFF	TGTGCCAGCAGCACGATCCTAAATGAGCAGTTCTTC
TRBD2	TRBJ2-3	NA	TRBV11-2	18	CASSPRISGTSKGATQYF	TGTGCCAGCAGCCCCCGGATCTCCGGGACTAGCAAGGGGGCTACGCAGTATTTT
NA	TRBJ2-1	NA	TRBV19	16	CASSIILERSYNEQFF	TGTGCCAGTAGTATTATTTTAGAGAGATCATACAATGAGCAGTTCTTC
TRBD1	TRBJ2-5	few	TRBV14	19	CASSQDVPGQGPYEETQYF	TGTGCCAGCAGCCAAGACGTCCCGGGACAGGGGCCCTATGAAGAGACCCAGTACTTC
NA	TRBJ1-5	NA	TRBV5-1	15	CASSSVGGGNQPQHF	TGCGCCAGCAGCTCGGTGGGGGGGGGCAATCAGCCCCAGCATTTT
NA	TRBJ2-6	NA	TRBV24-1	17	CATQSGQVSSGANVLTF	TGTGCCACCCAGTCGGGGCAGGTGAGCTCTGGGGCCAACGTCCTGACTTTC
TRBD2	TRBJ2-1	NA	TRBV20-1	13	CSAYAGGRNEQFF	TGCAGTGCATATGCGGGCGGGAGGAATGAGCAGTTCTTC
NA	TRBJ1-1	few	TRBV20-1	11	CSARGNTEAFF	TGCAGTGCTAGGGGGAACACTGAAGCTTTCTTT
TRBD1	TRBJ1-1	many	TRBV28	13	CASSTGQGLAAFF	TGTGCCAGCAGTACTGGACAGGGTCTTGCGGCTTTCTTT
TRBD1	TRBJ2-3	NA	TRBV11-2	17	CASSLEGRTGYPDTQYF	TGTGCCAGCAGCTTAGAGGGGCGGACAGGGTACCCAGATACGCAGTATTTT
TRBD1	TRBJ2-7	few	TRBV11-2	18	CASSLGPSAQGARYEQYF	TGTGCCAGCAGCTTAGGACCCTCCGCCCAGGGGGCGCGTTACGAGCAGTACTTC
TRBD1	TRBJ2-7	NA	TRBV28	14	CASSLGDRDYEQYF	TGTGCCAGCAGTTTAGGGGACAGGGACTACGAGCAGTACTTC
TRBD2	TRBJ2-5	many	TRBV20-1	15	CSARDLSSGGYAQYF	TGCAGTGCTAGAGATTTGTCTAGCGGGGGGTACGCCCAGTACTTC
TRBD1	TRBJ2-3	NA	TRBV19	15	CASSTRQGVSDTQYF	TGTGCCAGTAGTACCAGACAGGGTGTGTCAGATACGCAGTATTTT
NA	TRBJ1-1	many	TRBV29-1	12	CSVGAANTEAFF	TGCAGCGTTGGGGCGGCGAACACTGAAGCTTTCTTT
NA	TRBJ2-1	few	TRBV7-3	15	CASSLSFNGDNEQFF	TGTGCCAGCAGCTTGTCTTTTAACGGCGACAATGAGCAGTTCTTC
NA	TRBJ2-2	many	TRBV5-1	13	CASSPAVSGELFF	TGCGCCAGCAGCCCGGCAGTTTCCGGGGAGCTGTTTTTT
TRBD1	TRBJ2-7	NA	TRBV10-3	13	CAIRGDRGDEQYF	TGTGCCATCAGGGGGGACAGGGGGGACGAGCAGTACTTC
NA	TRBJ1-5	many	TRBV15	15	CATSRDLGSRQPQHF	TGTGCCACCAGCAGAGATTTGGGGTCTCGGCAGCCCCAGCATTTT
NA	TRBJ2-3	NA	TRBV12-3/TRBV12-4	16	CASSLFGPYRADTQYF	TGTGCCAGCAGTTTGTTCGGTCCTTACCGAGCAGATACGCAGTATTTT
NA	TRBJ2-5	NA	TRBV20-1	15	CSATPISGIVETQYF	TGCAGTGCCACCCCGATTTCCGGGATCGTAGAGACCCAGTACTTC
NA	TRBJ2-7	NA	TRBV6-6	13	CASSPGSTYEQYF	TGTGCCAGCAGCCCAGGCAGCACCTACGAGCAGTACTTC
TRBD1	TRBJ2-7	NA	TRBV3-1	14	CASSQDFGQGAQYF	TGTGCCAGCAGCCAAGATTTTGGACAGGGGGCGCAGTACTTC
TRBD2	TRBJ2-3	many	TRBV20-1	14	CSAKPGLHTDTQYF	TGCAGTGCTAAGCCGGGACTACACACAGATACGCAGTATTTT
NA	TRBJ2-2	many	TRBV12-3/TRBV12-4	14	CASRTTGRLGELFF	TGTGCCAGCAGAACCACGGGTCGACTAGGGGAGCTGTTTTTT
NA	TRBJ2-2	few	TRBV12-3/TRBV12-4	12	CASSWGTGELFF	TGTGCCAGCAGTTGGGGCACCGGGGAGCTGTTTTTT